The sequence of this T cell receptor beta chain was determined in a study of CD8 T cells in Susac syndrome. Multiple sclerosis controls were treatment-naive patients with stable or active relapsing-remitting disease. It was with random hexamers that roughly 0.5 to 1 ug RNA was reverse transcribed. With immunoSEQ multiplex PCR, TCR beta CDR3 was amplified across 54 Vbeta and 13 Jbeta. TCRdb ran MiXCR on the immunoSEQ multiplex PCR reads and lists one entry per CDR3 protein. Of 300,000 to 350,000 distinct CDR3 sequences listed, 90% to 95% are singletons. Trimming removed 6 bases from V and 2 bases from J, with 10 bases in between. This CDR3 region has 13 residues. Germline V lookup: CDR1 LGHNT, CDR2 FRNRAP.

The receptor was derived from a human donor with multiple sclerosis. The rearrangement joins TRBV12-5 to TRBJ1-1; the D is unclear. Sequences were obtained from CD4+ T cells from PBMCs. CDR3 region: CASGAAVNTEAFF. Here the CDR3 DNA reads TGTGCTAGTGGGGCAGCGGTAAACACTGAAGCTTTCTTT.